The clone carrying this TCR beta chain ranks as medium-sized. Amplified material comprised TCR beta CDR3 regions derived from RNA transcripts. HTBI-primed first-round RT-PCR preceded second-round multiplex PCR. TCRdb re-called the multiplex PCR reads with MiXCR, one entry per CDR3 protein. The sample yields tens of thousands of distinct CDR3 sequences, over 40% seen once. The sample is drawn from a study of Graves' ophthalmopathy and Graves' hyperthyroidism. Trimming took 4 bases from V and 0 from J; bases not matched to a gene: 9. Germline V CDR1 and CDR2: SQVTM, ANQGSEA. CDR3 length: 15 amino acids. The chain carries TRBV29-1 and TRBJ2-7; 7 bases fit TRBD1. The sequence derives from an adult man with Graves' ophthalmopathy. Specimen: peripheral blood. The DNA of the CDR3 is TGCAGCGTTGGAACGCCGGGACAGAGCTCCTACGAGCAGTACTTC. It translates to CSVGTPGQSSYEQYF.